The subject of this entry is one T cell receptor beta chain. The CDR3 contains 12 residues. Looked up from germline, CDR1 is MNHEY and CDR2 is SMNVEV (reference sequence). V shed 4 bases and J shed 3 bases, with 4 bases lying between them. This specimen belongs to a study of blood T cell repertoires in COVID-19. Study as a whole: Some COVID-19 samples were acute and others convalescent; all came from the United States, Italy and Spain.

Clones were read by immunoSEQ multiplex PCR, and TCRdb kept only the in-frame ones, dropping some. The table includes about 57,000 clones, 75% to 95% detected once. The TCR originated in a man in his 60s with acute or convalescent COVID-19. The chain is built from TRBV27 and TRBJ1-3, with D unclear. The sample was peripheral blood. The CDR3 here is CASSSFGNTIYF. In nucleotides, the CDR3 is TGTGCCAGCAGTTCCTTTGGAAACACCATATATTTT.